This T cell receptor beta chain originates from a study of T cells in Graves' hyperthyroidism and ophthalmopathy. Turning to this clonotype: Its antigen is not known.

What was amplified from RNA transcripts were TCR beta CDR3 regions. In the first-round RT-PCR of the TCR CDR3, the HTBI primer set was used. TCRdb redid the calling of the multiplex PCR reads with MiXCR, one entry per CDR3 protein. The sample has about 610,000 distinct CDR3 sequences, roughly a sixth seen once. Uncontrolled infection, other autoimmune disease, pregnancy or lactation excluded patients. Study findings and constraints: Blood also showed most of the thyroid clonotypes that were expanded above 0.001.

The TCR comes from a woman between 40 and 50 years old with Graves' ophthalmopathy. The sequencing input was blood.

CDR3 loop: CASSLAARQETQYF. CDR3 nucleotides: TGCGCCAGCAGCTTGGCTGCTAGACAAGAGACCCAGTACTTC. This chain joins TRBV5-1 and TRBJ2-5; the D is unclear. Germline assignment: CDR1 SGHRS and CDR2 YFSETQ. The germline V and J ends were trimmed by 0 bases and 2 bases, with 8 bases remaining between them. The CDR3 is 14 amino acids.